This T cell receptor (beta chain) was captured in a study of blood T cell repertoires in COVID-19. Study background: Material from acute and convalescent COVID-19 was sourced from the United States, Italy and Spain. PBMCs, B-cell-depleted T cells, or T cells provided the cDNA or gDNA that made up the material.

Authors' data handling: Scientists estimated how many nucleated cells there were by amplifying reference gene primers. Repertoires were generated with immunoSEQ multiplex PCR, while TCRdb's copy carries only in-frame clones and drops some. The DNA gave D and trimming, while V, J and clone size come from that table. Counted here are roughly 7,400 clones, 80% to 90% occurring once; the ten biggest clones make up 8.5% to 12%. This sequence originates from a man in his 70s with active COVID-19. Sequencing used peripheral blood.

The CDR3 protein is CASSLESGGPDETQYF. The CDR3 coding sequence is TGTGCCAGCAGCTTAGAGTCGGGGGGGCCCGATGAGACCCAGTACTTC. The chain uses TRBV11-2 and TRBJ2-5; 8 bases line up with TRBD2. The CDR3 contains 16 residues. Germline CDR1 reads SGHAT; CDR2 reads FQNNGV. The ends lost 0 bases at V and 5 bases at J; junction bases unmatched: 8.